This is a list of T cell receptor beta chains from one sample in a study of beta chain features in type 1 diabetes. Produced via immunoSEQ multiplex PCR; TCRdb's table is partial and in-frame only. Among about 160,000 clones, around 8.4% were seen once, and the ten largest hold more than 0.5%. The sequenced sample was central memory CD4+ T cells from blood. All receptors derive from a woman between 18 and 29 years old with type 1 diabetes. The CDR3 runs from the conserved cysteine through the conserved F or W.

CDR3: CASSSSSGSYNEQFF
length: 15
J: TRBJ2-1
V: TRBV4-3

CDR3: CATLAGARNEQFF
length: 13
J: TRBJ2-1
V: TRBV10-3

CDR3: CASSAVSSGYTF
length: 12
J: TRBJ1-2
V: TRBV6-1

CDR3: CASSLGTGKETQYF
length: 14
J: TRBJ2-5
V: TRBV11-2

CDR3: CASGAQETQYF
length: 11
J: TRBJ2-5
V: TRBV9

CDR3: CASRRTGEEKLFF
length: 13
J: TRBJ1-4
V: TRBV6-5

CDR3: CASSPPSGRADTQYF
length: 15
J: TRBJ2-3
V: TRBV18

CDR3: CASSSGVRAYEQYF
length: 14
J: TRBJ2-7
V: TRBV6-5

CDR3: CASSMTGGKNYGYTF
length: 15
J: TRBJ1-2
V: TRBV7-9

CDR3: CASMAQPDTDTQYF
length: 14
J: TRBJ2-3
V: TRBV5-1

CDR3: CASSGDGGGVQGQFF
length: 15
J: TRBJ2-1
V: TRBV5-4

CDR3: CASSLDGGAGDTQYF
length: 15
J: TRBJ2-3
V: TRBV5-1

CDR3: CASKRGTYEQYF
length: 12
J: TRBJ2-7
V: TRBV6-1

CDR3: CASSPPGGVSYGYTF
length: 15
J: TRBJ1-2
V: TRBV7-2

CDR3: CSVGDHAGNTIYF
length: 13
J: TRBJ1-3
V: TRBV29-1

CDR3: CASSLAWRGDTQYF
length: 14
J: TRBJ2-3
V: TRBV7-2

CDR3: CASSQEYRMVREQYF
length: 15
J: TRBJ2-7
V: TRBV4-3

CDR3: CATTGTSGNTQYF
length: 13
J: TRBJ2-3
V: TRBV2

CDR3: CASSQDGYASDRGGNQPQHF
length: 20
J: TRBJ1-5
V: TRBV4-3

CDR3: CASSLPLGGSPLHF
length: 14
J: TRBJ1-6
V: TRBV28

CDR3: CASSQGLRYNSPLHF
length: 15
J: TRBJ1-6
V: TRBV4-3

CDR3: CASGSAGTGQPQHF
length: 14
J: TRBJ1-5
V: TRBV6-5

CDR3: CSVGDRWYGYTF
length: 12
J: TRBJ1-2
V: TRBV29-1

CDR3: CASSQVEGAYSYNEQFF
length: 17
J: TRBJ2-1
V: TRBV4-3

CDR3: CASSLGQGQNTEAFF
length: 15
J: TRBJ1-1
V: TRBV5-1

CDR3: CASSSTSGRQETQYF
length: 15
J: TRBJ2-5
V: TRBV7-3

CDR3: CSVVGEAYEQYF
length: 12
J: TRBJ2-7
V: TRBV29-1

CDR3: CASSLDRRGYIQYF
length: 14
J: TRBJ2-4
V: TRBV7-9

CDR3: CASSLAVTGGNTIYF
length: 15
J: TRBJ1-3
V: TRBV7-2

CDR3: CATSRELQLGEKLFF
length: 15
J: TRBJ1-4
V: TRBV15

CDR3: CASSPSGETQYF
length: 12
J: TRBJ2-5
V: TRBV7-2

CDR3: CATRDPNQPQHF
length: 12
J: TRBJ1-5
V: TRBV19

CDR3: CASTLTQGGTGELFF
length: 15
J: TRBJ2-2
V: TRBV11-2